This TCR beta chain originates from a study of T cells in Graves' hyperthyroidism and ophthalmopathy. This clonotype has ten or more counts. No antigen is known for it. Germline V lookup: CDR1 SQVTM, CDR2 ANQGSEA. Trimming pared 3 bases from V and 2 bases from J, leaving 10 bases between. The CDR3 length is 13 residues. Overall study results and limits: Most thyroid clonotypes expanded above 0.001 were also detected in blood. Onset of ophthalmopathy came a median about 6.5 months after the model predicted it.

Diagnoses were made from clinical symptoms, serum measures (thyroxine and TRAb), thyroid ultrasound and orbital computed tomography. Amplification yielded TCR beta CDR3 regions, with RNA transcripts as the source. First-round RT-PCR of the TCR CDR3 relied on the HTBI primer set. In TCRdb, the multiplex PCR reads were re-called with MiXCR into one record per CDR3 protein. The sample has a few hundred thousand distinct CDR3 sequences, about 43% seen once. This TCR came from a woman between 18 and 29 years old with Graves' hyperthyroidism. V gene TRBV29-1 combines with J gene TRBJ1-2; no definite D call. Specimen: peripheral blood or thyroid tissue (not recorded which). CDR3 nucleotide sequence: TGCAGCGTTGAGTGGCGGGGAAACTATGGCTACACCTTC. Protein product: CSVEWRGNYGYTF.